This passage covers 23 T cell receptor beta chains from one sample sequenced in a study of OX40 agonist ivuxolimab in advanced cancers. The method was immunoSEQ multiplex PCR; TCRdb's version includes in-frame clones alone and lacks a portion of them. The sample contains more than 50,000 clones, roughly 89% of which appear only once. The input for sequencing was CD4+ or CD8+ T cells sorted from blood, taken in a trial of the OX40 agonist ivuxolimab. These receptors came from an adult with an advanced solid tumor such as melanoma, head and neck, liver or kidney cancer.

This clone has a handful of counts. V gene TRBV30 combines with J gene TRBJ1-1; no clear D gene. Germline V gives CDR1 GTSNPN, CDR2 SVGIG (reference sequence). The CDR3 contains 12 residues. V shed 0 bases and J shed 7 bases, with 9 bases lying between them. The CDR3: CAWSVMTDEAFF. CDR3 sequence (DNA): TGTGCCTGGAGTGTGATGACGGATGAAGCTTTCTTT.

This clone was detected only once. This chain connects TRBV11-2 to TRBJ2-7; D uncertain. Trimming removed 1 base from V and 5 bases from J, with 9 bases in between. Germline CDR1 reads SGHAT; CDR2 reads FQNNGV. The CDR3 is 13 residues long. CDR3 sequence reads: CASSLAQPHEQYF. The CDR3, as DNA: TGTGCCAGCAGCTTAGCTCAGCCACACGAGCAGTACTTC.

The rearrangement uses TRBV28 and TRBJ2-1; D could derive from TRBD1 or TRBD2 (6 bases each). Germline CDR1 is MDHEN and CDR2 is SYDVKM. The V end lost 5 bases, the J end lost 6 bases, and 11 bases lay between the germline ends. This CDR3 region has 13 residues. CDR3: CASSLATGNEQFF. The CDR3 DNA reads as TGTGCCAGCAGTCTAGCGACAGGCAATGAGCAGTTCTTC.

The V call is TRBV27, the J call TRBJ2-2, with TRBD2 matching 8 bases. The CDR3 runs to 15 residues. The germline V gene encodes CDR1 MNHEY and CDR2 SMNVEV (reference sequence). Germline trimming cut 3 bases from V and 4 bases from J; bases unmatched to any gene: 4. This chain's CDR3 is CASSFGLASTGELFF. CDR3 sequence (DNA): TGTGCCAGCAGTTTCGGACTAGCTAGCACCGGGGAGCTGTTTTTT.

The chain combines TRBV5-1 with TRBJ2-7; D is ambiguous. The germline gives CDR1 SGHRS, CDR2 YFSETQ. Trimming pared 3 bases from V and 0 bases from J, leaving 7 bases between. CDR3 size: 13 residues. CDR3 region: CASSSRSSYEQYF. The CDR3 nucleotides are TGCGCCAGCAGCTCTAGAAGCTCCTACGAGCAGTACTTC.

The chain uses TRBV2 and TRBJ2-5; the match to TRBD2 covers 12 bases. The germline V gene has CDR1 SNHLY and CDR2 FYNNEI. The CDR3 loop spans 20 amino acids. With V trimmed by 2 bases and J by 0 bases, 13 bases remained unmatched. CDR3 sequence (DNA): TGTGCCAGCAGTGAATGGGCCCGACTAGCGGGGGAAAGCAACCAAGAGACCCAGTACTTC. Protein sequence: CASSEWARLAGESNQETQYF.

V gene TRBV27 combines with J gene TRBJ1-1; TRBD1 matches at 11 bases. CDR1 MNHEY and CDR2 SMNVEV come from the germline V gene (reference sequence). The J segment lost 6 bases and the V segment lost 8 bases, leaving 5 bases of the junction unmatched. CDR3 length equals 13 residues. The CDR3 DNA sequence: TGTGCCAGCGGGGGACAGGGGGTGGCTGAAGCTTTCTTT. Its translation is CASGGQGVAEAFF.

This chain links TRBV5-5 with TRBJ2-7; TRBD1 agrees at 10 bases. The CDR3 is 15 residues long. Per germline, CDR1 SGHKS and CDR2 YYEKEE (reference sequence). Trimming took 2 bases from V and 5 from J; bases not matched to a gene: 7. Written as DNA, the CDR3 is TGTGCCAGCAGCTTTAGACAGGGGGCCGTCGACGAGCAGTACTTC. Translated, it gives CASSFRQGAVDEQYF.

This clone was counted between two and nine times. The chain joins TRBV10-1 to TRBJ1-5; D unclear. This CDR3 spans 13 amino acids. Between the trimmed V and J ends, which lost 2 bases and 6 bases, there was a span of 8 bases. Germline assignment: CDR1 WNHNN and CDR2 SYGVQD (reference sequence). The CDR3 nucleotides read TGCGCCAGCAGTGAGGAGTCCGGTCAGCCCCAGCATTTT. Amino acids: CASSEESGQPQHF.

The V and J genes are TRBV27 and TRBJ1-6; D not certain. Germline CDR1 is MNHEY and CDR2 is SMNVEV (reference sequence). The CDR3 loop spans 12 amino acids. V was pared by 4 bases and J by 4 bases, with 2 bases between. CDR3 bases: TGTGCCAGCAGTTCTTATAATTCACCCCTCCACTTT. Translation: CASSSYNSPLHF.

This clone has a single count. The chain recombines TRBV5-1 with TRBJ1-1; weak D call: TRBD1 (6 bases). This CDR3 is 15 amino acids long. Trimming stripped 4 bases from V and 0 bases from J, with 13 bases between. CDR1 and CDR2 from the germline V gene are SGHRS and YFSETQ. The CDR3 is CASSGEGEMNTEAFF. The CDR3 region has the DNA TGCGCCAGCAGCGGGGAGGGGGAAATGAACACTGAAGCTTTCTTT.

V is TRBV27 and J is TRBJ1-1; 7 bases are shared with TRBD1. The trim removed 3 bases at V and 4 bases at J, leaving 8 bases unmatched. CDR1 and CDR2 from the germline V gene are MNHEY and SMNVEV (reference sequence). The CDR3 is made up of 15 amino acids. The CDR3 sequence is CASSLIRGQPTEAFF. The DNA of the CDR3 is TGTGCCAGCAGTTTGATAAGGGGACAGCCCACTGAAGCTTTCTTT.

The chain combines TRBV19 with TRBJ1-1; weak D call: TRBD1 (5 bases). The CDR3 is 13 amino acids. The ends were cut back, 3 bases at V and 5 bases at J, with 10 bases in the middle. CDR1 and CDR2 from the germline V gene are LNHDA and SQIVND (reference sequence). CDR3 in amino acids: CASSIVRQTEAFF. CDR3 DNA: TGTGCCAGTAGTATTGTCCGACAGACTGAAGCTTTCTTT.

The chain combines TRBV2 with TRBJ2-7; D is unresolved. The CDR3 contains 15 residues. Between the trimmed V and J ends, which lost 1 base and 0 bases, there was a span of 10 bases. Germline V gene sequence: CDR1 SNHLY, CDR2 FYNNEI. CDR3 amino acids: CASSEDNWSSYEQYF. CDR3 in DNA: TGTGCCAGCAGTGAAGATAATTGGAGCTCCTACGAGCAGTACTTC.

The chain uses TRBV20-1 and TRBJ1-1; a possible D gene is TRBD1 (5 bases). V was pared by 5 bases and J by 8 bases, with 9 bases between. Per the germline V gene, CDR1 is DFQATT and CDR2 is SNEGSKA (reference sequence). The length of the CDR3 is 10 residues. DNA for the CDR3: TGCAGTGCTCAGGGCGGAGAAGCTTTCTTT. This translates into CSAQGGEAFF.

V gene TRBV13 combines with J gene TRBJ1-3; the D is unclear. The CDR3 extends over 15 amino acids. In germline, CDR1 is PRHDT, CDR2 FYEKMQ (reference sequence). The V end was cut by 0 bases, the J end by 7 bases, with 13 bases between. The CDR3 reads CASSLGLIHQNTIYF. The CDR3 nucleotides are TGTGCCAGCAGCTTAGGCCTAATCCATCAGAACACCATATATTTT.

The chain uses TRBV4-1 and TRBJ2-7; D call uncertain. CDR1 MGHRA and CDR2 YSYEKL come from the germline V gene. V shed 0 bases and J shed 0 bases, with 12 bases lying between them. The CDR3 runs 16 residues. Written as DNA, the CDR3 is TGCGCCAGCAGCCAAGATTCGGCAATGAGCTCCTACGAGCAGTACTTC. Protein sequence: CASSQDSAMSSYEQYF.

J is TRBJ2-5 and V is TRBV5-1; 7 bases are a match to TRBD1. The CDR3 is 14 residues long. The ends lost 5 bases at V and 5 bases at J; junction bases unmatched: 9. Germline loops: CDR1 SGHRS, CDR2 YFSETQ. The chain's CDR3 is CASSQTGNRETQYF. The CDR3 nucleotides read TGCGCCAGCAGTCAGACAGGGAATAGGGAGACCCAGTACTTC.

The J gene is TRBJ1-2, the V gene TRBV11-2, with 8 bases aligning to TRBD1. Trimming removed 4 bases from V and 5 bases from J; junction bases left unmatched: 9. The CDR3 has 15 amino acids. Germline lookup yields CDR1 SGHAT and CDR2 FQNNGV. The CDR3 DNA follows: TGTGCCAGCAGCTCGACCAGGGGGCTAGGATATGGCTACACCTTC. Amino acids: CASSSTRGLGYGYTF.

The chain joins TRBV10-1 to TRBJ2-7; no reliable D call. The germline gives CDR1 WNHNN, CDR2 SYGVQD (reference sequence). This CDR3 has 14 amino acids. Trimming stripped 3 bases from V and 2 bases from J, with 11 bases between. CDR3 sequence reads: CASSEGALPYEQYF. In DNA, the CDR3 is TGCGCCAGCAGTGAAGGAGCACTCCCCTACGAGCAGTACTTC.

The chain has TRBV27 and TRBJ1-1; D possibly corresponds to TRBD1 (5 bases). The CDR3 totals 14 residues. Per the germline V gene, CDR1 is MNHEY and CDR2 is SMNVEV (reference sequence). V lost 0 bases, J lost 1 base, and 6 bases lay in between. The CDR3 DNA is TGTGCCAGCAGTTTATCCGGGGGGAACACTGAAGCTTTCTTT. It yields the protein CASSLSGGNTEAFF.

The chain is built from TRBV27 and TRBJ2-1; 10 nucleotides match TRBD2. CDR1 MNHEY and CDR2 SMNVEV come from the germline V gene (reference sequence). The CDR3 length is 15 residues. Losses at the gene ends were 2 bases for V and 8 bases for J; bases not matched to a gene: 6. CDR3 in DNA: TGTGCCAGCAGTTTACTTAGCGGGAGGAAGTATGAGCAGTTCTTC. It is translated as CASSLLSGRKYEQFF.

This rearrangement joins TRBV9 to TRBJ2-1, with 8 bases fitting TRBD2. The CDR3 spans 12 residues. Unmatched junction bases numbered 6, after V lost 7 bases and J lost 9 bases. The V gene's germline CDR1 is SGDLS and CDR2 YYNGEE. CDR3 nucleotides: TGTGCCAGCGGCAAACTAGCGGCTGAGCAGTTCTTC. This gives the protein CASGKLAAEQFF.